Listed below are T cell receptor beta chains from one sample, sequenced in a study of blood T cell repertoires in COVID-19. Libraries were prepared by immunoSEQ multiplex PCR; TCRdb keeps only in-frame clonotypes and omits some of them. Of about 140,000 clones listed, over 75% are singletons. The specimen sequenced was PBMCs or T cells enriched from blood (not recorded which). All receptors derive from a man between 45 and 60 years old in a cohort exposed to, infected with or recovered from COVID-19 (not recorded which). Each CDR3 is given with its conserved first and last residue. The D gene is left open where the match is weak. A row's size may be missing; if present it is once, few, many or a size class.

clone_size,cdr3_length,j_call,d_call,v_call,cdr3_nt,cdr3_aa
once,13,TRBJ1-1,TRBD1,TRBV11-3,TGTGCCAGCAGCTTACAGGGGGAAACTGAAGCTTTCTTT,CASSLQGETEAFF
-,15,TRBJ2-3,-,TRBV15,TGTGCCACCAGCCAAATACAGATATCCACAGATACGCAGTATTTT,CATSQIQISTDTQYF
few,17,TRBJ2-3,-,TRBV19,TGTGCCAGTAGTATAGGTCCTCAGGTGGGGGCCACAGATACGCAGTATTTT,CASSIGPQVGATDTQYF
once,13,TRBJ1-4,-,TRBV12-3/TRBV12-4,TGTGCCAGCAGTTCGGCCGGGACAGAAAAACTGTTTTTT,CASSSAGTEKLFF
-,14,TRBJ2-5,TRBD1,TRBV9,TGTGCCAGCAGTACTTGGACAGGGCCCGAGACCCAGTACTTC,CASSTWTGPETQYF
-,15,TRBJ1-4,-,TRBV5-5,TGTGCCAGCAGCCCGTTACAGGGCGTGGGGGAAAAACTGTTTTTT,CASSPLQGVGEKLFF
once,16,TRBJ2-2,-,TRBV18,TGTGCCAGCTCACCCGTTTCTGGAGCCAACACCGGGGAGCTGTTTTTT,CASSPVSGANTGELFF
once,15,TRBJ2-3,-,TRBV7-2,TGTGCCAGCAGCTTTGAAGCGGGTCTCACAGATACGCAGTATTTT,CASSFEAGLTDTQYF
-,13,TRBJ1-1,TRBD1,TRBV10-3,TGTGCCGCCACCGGGACAGGGTTAACTGAAGCTTTCTTT,CAATGTGLTEAFF
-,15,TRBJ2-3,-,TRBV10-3,TGTGCCATCAATCCAGCGGGCTTCAGCACAGATACGCAGTATTTT,CAINPAGFSTDTQYF
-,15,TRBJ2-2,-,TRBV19,TGTGCCAGTACCCCCCGGGGAGTGCGTGGGGGGGAGCTGTTTTTT,CASTPRGVRGGELFF
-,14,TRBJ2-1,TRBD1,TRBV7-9,TGTGCCAGCAGCTTAGGACAGGGTTTCAATGAGCAGTTCTTC,CASSLGQGFNEQFF
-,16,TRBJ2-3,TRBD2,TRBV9,TGTGCCAGCAGCGTTGCTAGCGGGGGCCCTCAAGATACGCAGTATTTT,CASSVASGGPQDTQYF
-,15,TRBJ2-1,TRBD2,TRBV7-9,TGTGCCAGCAGACCGGGGAGCGGGAGCGACAATGAGCAGTTCTTC,CASRPGSGSDNEQFF
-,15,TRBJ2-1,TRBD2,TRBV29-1,TGCAGCGCAACTAGCGGAGCAGAGGGCGGGAATGAGCAGTTCTTC,CSATSGAEGGNEQFF
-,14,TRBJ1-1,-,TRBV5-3,TGTGCCAGAACCCATCGGAGGCGGGCAGCCGAAGCTTTCTTT,CARTHRRRAAEAFF
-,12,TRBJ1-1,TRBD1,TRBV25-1,TGTGCCAGCAGTGATCGGGACAGGGTAGCTTTCTTT,CASSDRDRVAFF
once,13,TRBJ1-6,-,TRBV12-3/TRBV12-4,TGTGCCAGCAGACCGGGACACAATTCACCCCTCCACTTT,CASRPGHNSPLHF
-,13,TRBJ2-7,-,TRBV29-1,TGCAGCGTTGAAATGGTCAGCTCCTACGAGCAGTACTTC,CSVEMVSSYEQYF
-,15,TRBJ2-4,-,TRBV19,TGTGCCAGTAGTACCAGGGGTGGCGGCAAAAACATTCAGTACTTC,CASSTRGGGKNIQYF
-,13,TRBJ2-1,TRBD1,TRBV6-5,TGTGCCAGCCGAAAGACAGGGGGCGATGAGCAGTTCTTC,CASRKTGGDEQFF
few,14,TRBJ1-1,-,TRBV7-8,TGTGCCAGCAGCGCGGCGGGCGGGAACACTGAAGCTTTCTTT,CASSAAGGNTEAFF
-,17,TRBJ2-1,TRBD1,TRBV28,TGTGCCAGCAGTCCAACGAGGGCGGGACAGGAGCTCAATGAGCAGTTCTTC,CASSPTRAGQELNEQFF
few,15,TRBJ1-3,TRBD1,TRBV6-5,TGTGCCAGCAGTAGCCCGGGGACAGGGGAAAACACCATATATTTT,CASSSPGTGENTIYF
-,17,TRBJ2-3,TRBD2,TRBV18,TGTGCCAGCTCACCACCAAGTGTAGCGGGAGGCACAGATACGCAGTATTTT,CASSPPSVAGGTDTQYF
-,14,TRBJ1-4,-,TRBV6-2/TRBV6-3,TGTGCCAGCAGCCACACAGCAACTAATGAAAAACTGTTTTTT,CASSHTATNEKLFF
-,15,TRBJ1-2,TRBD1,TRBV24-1,TGTGCCACCAGTGATGGACAGGGGGATTACTATGGCTACACCTTC,CATSDGQGDYYGYTF
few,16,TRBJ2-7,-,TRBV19,TGTGCCAGTAGTGCCCGAAGACTTGGGAGCTCCTACGAGCAGTACTTC,CASSARRLGSSYEQYF
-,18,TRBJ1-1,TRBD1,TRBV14,TGTGCCAGCAGCGGAGGGTTCGGACAGGGGGCGCGTAGCACTGAAGCTTTCTTT,CASSGGFGQGARSTEAFF
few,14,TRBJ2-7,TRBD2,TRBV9,TGTGCCAGCAGCCCGGGACTAGGAGCCTACGAGCAGTACTTC,CASSPGLGAYEQYF
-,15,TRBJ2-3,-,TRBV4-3,TGCGCCAGCAGCCAAGAGAGGTCTAGCGTTGATACGCAGTATTTT,CASSQERSSVDTQYF
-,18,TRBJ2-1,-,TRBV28,TGTGCCAGCAGTTTTCCATTAAGGCGGGACCTCGACTACAATGAGCAGTTCTTC,CASSFPLRRDLDYNEQFF
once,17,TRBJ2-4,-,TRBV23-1,TGCGCCAGCAGTCAATTAAGGCGGTTGAAAAGGAAAAACATTCAGTACTTC,CASSQLRRLKRKNIQYF
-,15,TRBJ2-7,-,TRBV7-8,TGTGCCAGCAGCACCAGGGACATCCTTCCCTACGAGCAGTACTTC,CASSTRDILPYEQYF
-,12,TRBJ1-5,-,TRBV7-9,TGTGCCAGCAGCTATATGAATCAGCCCCAGCATTTT,CASSYMNQPQHF
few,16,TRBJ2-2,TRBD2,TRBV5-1,TGCGCCAGCAGCTTGGGACTAGCGGGCTACACCGGGGAGCTGTTTTTT,CASSLGLAGYTGELFF
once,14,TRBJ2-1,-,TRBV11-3,TGTGCCAGCAGCTTTAGTGGGGCGCAGAATGAGCAGTTCTTC,CASSFSGAQNEQFF
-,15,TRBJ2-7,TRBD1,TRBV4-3,TGCGCCAGCAGCCAAGAGACAGGGAGCTCCTACGAGCAGTACTTC,CASSQETGSSYEQYF
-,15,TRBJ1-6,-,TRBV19,TGTGCCAGTAGTCCGCAGGGCTCTGATAATTCACCCCTCCACTTT,CASSPQGSDNSPLHF
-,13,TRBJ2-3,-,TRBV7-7,TGTGCCAGCAGCCCTCGTCTAGCAGATACGCAGTATTTT,CASSPRLADTQYF
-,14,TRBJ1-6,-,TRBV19,TGTGCCAGCCGGGCCGGAGGGGCTAATTCACCCCTCCACTTT,CASRAGGANSPLHF
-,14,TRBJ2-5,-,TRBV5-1,TGCGCCAGCAGCCGGCCCGGGAACCAAGAGACCCAGTACTTC,CASSRPGNQETQYF
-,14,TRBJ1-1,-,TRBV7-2,TGTGCCAGCAGCTTACGGGGGGTCGTGACTGAAGCTTTCTTT,CASSLRGVVTEAFF
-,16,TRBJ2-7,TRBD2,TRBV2,TGTGCCAGCAGTGAAGCGCCGGGGGGAATTATCTACGAGCAGTACTTC,CASSEAPGGIIYEQYF
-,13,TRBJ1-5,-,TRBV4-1,TGCGCCAGCAGCCTCCCAGGGGTTCAGCCCCAGCATTTT,CASSLPGVQPQHF
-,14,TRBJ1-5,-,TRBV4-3,TGCGCCAGCAGCCCGGACGGAGGGAATCAGCCCCAGCATTTT,CASSPDGGNQPQHF
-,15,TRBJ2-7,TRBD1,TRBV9,TGTGCCAGCAGCGTAAGGAGGGGGACAGGGGTAAAGCAGTACTTC,CASSVRRGTGVKQYF
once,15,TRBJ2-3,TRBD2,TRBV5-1,TGCGCCAGCAGCTTTAGCGGGTCTAGCACAGATACGCAGTATTTT,CASSFSGSSTDTQYF
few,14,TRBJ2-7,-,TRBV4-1,TGCGCCAGCAGCCAAGTAGGGGGCTCCTACGAGCAGTACTTC,CASSQVGGSYEQYF
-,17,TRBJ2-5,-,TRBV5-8,TGTGCCAGCCTCAGGCTTACTTTTGCCATTACAGGAGAGACCCAGTACTTC,CASLRLTFAITGETQYF
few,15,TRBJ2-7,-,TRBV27,TGTGCCAGCAGCTCCCCTCCCGGTTTCTCCTACGAGCAGTACTTC,CASSSPPGFSYEQYF